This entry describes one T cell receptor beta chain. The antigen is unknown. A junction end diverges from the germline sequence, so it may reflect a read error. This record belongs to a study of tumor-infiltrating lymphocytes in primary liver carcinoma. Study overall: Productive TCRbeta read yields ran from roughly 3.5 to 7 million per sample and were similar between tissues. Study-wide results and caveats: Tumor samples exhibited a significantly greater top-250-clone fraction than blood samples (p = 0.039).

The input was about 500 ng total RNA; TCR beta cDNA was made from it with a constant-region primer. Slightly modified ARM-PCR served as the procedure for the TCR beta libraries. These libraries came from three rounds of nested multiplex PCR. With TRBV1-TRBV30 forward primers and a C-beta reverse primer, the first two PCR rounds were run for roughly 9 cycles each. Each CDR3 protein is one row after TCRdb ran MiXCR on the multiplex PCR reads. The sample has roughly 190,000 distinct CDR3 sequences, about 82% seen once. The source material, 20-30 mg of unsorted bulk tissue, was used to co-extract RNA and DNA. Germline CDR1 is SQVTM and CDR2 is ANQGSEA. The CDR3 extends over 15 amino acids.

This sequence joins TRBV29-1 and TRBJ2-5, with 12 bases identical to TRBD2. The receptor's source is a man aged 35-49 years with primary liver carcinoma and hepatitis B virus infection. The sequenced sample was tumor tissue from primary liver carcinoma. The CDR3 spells CRVRTSGNWAETQYF. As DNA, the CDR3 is TGCAGGGTTCGGACTAGCGGGAATTGGGCAGAAACCCAATACTTC.